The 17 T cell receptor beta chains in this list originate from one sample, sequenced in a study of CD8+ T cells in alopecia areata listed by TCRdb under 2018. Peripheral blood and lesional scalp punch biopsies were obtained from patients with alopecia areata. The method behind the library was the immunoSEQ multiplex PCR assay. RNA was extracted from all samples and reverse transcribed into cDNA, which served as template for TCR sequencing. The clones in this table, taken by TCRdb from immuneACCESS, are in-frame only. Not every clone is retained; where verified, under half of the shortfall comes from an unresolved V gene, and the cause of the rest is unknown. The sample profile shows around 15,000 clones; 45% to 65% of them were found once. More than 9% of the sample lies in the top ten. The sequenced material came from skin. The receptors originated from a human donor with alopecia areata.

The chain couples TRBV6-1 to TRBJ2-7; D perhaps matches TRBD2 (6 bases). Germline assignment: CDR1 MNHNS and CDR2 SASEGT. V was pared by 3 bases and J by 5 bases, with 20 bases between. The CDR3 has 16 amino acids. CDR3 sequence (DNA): TGTGCCAGCAGTGAGTTCGGAGGGACTGCCGTGGACGAGCAGTACTTC. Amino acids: CASSEFGGTAVDEQYF.

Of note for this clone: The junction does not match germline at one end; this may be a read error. In DNA, the CDR3 is TGTGCCACCAGTGACCCGACCGGGACTAGCGGGATCACAGATACGCAGTATTTT. Its translation is CATSDPTGTSGITDTQYF. The chain links TRBV6-1 to TRBJ2-3; 13 bases agree with TRBD2. CDR1 is MNHNS and CDR2 is SASEGT in the germline V gene. CDR3 size: 18 residues.

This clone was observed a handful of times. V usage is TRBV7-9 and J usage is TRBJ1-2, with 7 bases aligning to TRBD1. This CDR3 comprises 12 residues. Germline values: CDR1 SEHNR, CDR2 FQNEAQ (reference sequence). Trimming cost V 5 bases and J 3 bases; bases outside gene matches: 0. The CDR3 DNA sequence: TGTGCCAGCAGCACAGGGGACTATGGCTACACCTTC. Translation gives CASSTGDYGYTF. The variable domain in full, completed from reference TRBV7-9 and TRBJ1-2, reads DTGVSQNPRHKITKRGQNVTFRCDPISEHNRLYWYRQTLGQGPEFLTYFQNEAQLEKSRLLSDRFSAERPKGSFSTLEIQRTEQGDSAMYLCASSTGDYGYTFGSGTRLTVV.

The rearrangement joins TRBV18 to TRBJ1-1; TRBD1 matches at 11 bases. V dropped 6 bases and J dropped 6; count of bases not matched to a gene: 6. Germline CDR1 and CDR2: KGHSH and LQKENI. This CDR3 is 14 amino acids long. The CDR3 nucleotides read TGTGCCAGCTCCCTAGGACAGGGGGCCTCTGAAGCTTTCTTT. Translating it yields CASSLGQGASEAFF. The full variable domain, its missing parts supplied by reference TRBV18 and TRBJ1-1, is NAGVMQNPRHLVRRRGQEARLRCSPMKGHSHVYWYRQLPEEGLKFMVYLQKENIIDESGMPKERFSAEFPKEGPSILRIQQVVRGDSAAYFCASSLGQGASEAFFGQGTRLTVV.

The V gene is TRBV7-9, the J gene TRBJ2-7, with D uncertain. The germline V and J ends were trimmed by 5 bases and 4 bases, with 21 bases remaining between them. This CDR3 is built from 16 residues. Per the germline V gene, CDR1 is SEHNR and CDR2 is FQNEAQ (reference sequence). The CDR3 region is CASSRFSDDLLYEQYF. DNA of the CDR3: TGTGCCAGCAGCCGCTTCTCGGACGACTTATTATACGAGCAGTACTTC. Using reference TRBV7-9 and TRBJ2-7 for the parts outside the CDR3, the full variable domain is DTGVSQNPRHKITKRGQNVTFRCDPISEHNRLYWYRQTLGQGPEFLTYFQNEAQLEKSRLLSDRFSAERPKGSFSTLEIQRTEQGDSAMYLCASSRFSDDLLYEQYFGPGTRLTVT.

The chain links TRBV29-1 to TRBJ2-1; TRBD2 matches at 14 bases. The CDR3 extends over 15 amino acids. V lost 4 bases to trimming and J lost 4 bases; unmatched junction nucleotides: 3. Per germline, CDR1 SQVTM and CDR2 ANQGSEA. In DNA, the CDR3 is TGCAGCGTTGTGGGACTAGCGGGAGTATACAATGAGCAGTTCTTC. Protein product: CSVVGLAGVYNEQFF.

CDR3 DNA sequence: TGTGCCAGCAGCTTAGGCTTACTTTACAATGAGCAGTTCTTC. It translates to CASSLGLLYNEQFF. V gene TRBV11-2 combines with J gene TRBJ2-1; D gene unclear. This CDR3 comprises 14 residues. Germline V CDR1 and CDR2: SGHAT, FQNNGV. The V gene lost 1 base and the J gene lost 4 bases, with 8 bases spanning the gap.

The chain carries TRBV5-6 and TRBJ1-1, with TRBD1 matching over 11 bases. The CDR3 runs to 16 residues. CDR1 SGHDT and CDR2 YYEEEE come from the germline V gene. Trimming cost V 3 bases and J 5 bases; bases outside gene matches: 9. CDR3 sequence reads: CASSWAPGQGGTEAFF. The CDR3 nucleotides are TGTGCCAGCAGCTGGGCACCGGGACAGGGGGGGACTGAAGCTTTCTTT.

The CDR3 DNA reads as TGTGCCAGCAGCTTTTGGATGACAGATACGCAGTATTTT. This sequence encodes CASSFWMTDTQYF. This chain links TRBV7-8 with TRBJ2-3; no clear D. This CDR3 has 13 residues. The germline CDR1 and CDR2 sequences are SGHVS and FQNEAQ. Trimming pared 3 bases from V and 3 bases from J, leaving 7 bases between.

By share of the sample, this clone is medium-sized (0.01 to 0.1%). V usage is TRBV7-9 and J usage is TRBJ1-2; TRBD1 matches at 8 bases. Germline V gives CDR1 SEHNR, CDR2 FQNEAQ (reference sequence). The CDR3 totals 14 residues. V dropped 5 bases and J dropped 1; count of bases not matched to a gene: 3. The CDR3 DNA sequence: TGTGCCAGCAGCCCGACAGGGGTTAACTATGGCTACACCTTC. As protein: CASSPTGVNYGYTF.

CDR3 in DNA: TGCGCCAGCAGCTTATACCCGGGGAGGGCGTACGAGCAGTACTTC. Its translation: CASSLYPGRAYEQYF. The chain employs TRBV5-1 and TRBJ2-7; 7 bases match TRBD2. This CDR3 has 15 residues. Germline CDR1 and CDR2: SGHRS and YFSETQ. With V trimmed by 2 bases and J by 4 bases, 9 bases remained unmatched.

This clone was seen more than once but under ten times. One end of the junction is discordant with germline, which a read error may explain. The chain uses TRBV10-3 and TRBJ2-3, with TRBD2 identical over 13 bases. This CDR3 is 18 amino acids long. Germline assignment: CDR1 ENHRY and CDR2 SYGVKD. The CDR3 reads CAISDPPRTSGSRDTQYF. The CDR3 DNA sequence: TGTGCCATCAGTGACCCACCCCGGACTAGCGGGAGCAGAGATACGCAGTATTTT.

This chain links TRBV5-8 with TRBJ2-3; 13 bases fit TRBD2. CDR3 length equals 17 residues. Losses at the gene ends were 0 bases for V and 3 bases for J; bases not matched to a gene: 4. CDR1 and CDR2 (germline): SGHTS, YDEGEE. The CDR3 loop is CASSLGTSGSRTDTQYF. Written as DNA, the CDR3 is TGTGCCAGCAGCTTGGGGACTAGCGGGAGCCGGACAGATACGCAGTATTTT.

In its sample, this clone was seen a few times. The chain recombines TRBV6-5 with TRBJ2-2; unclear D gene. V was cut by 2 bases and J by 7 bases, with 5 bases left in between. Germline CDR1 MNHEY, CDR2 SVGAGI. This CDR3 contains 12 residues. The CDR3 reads CASSYQVGELFF. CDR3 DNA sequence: TGTGCCAGCAGTTACCAGGTCGGGGAGCTGTTTTTT.

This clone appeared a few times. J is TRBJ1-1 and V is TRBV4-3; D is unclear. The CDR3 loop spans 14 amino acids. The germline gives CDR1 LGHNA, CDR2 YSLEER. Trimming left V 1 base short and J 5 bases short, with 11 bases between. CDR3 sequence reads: CASSQVSISTEAFF. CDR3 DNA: TGCGCCAGCAGCCAAGTGTCTATCTCTACTGAAGCTTTCTTT.

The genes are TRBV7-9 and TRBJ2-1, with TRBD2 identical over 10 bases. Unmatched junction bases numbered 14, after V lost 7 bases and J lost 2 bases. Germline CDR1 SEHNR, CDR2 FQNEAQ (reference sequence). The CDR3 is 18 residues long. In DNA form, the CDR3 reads TGTGCCAGCATCGACACAGCGGGAGGGCCCATTACCTACAATGAGCAGTTCTTC. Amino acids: CASIDTAGGPITYNEQFF.

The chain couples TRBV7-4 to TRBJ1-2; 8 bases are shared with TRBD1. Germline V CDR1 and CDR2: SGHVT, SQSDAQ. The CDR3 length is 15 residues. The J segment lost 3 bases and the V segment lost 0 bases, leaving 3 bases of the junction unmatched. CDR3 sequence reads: CASSLADRADYGYTF. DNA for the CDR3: TGTGCCAGCAGCTTAGCGGACAGGGCGGACTATGGCTACACCTTC.